Sequencing of this T cell receptor (beta chain) was carried out in a study of identical twins. Study-wide findings and caveats: Sequences that were out-of-frame, alpha and twin-shared displayed an excess of low generation probability. Recombination models fit unrelated individuals' TCR alpha sharing but underestimated twins'.

TCRdb used MiXCR to reprocess the 5' RACE reads, holding one entry per CDR3 protein. The repertoire holds fewer than 250,000 distinct CDR3 sequences, about 7.3% seen once, with approximately 3.6% in the top ten. As to this clonotype: Its antigen is undetermined.

Germline CDR1 and CDR2: SGHAT and FQNNGV. Trimming removed 0 bases at V and 5 bases at J, with 13 bases between. The CDR3 loop spans 15 amino acids. All donors were healthy Caucasians. These same data were also listed under a study on yellow fever vaccine responses in identical twins.

V and J are TRBV11-2 and TRBJ2-5, with D perhaps matching TRBD1 (7 bases). Sequenced material: memory (CD45RO+) T cells sorted from blood. This receptor was obtained from a woman between 18 and 30 years old in good health. CDR3 region: CASSLDWAGGETQYF. The CDR3 nucleotides are TGTGCCAGCAGCTTAGATTGGGCAGGGGGGGAGACCCAGTACTTC.